Presented here are 5 T cell receptor beta chains from one specimen sequenced in a study of T-cell reconstitution after alpha-beta-depleted transplantation in children. Unique molecular identifiers featured in how the TCRbeta library was prepared. One entry per CDR3 protein, called by TCRdb with MiXCR from the PCR reads. In the table there are roughly 790,000 distinct CDR3 sequences, about 15% of which are singletons. This specimen was PBMCs, mostly from graft donor cells, taken 360 days after TCRalphabeta/CD19-depleted stem cell transplant. Receptors were obtained from a male patient younger than 18 who had a stem cell transplant for acute lymphoblastic leukemia, so the T cells may come from the graft donor.

This clonotype was picked up a small number of times. V is TRBV20-1 and J is TRBJ2-1; TRBD2 agrees at 10 bases. This CDR3 contains 14 residues. Germline trimming cut 2 bases from V and 7 bases from J; bases unmatched to any gene: 5. Germline values: CDR1 DFQATT, CDR2 SNEGSKA (reference sequence). The CDR3 DNA is TGCAGTGCTAGAAAACTAGCGGGAACTAATGAGCAGTTCTTC. Residues: CSARKLAGTNEQFF.

This clonotype was detected only a few times. J is TRBJ1-5 and V is TRBV12-3 or TRBV12-4, with 9 bases matching TRBD1. There are 16 residues in the CDR3. V was clipped by 3 bases and J by 3 bases; unmatched bases: 6. CDR3 loop: CASSLVGQGNNQPQHF. The CDR3 DNA follows: TGTGCCAGCAGTTTGGTGGGACAGGGCAACAATCAGCCCCAGCATTTT.

The chain employs TRBV21-1 and TRBJ2-7; the tabulated D call, TRBD1, remains unverified against the DNA. TRBV21-1 is designated a pseudogene. The CDR3 runs to 20 residues. CDR3 DNA: TGTGCCAGCAGCGGACGACCGGGACAATATAAGCGGGAGGGGCCCCACGAGCAGTACTTC. Encoded protein: CASSGRPGQYKREGPHEQYF.

This clonotype was observed a handful of times. The chain has TRBV9 and TRBJ2-1, with D hard to call. CDR3 length: 14 residues. Per the germline V gene, CDR1 is SGDLS and CDR2 is YYNGEE. V gave up 4 bases and J gave up 6 bases, with 14 bases separating them. The CDR3: CASSPFRVSNEQFF. CDR3 in DNA: TGTGCCAGCAGCCCATTCCGGGTGAGCAATGAGCAGTTCTTC.

This clonotype was seen only a few times. DNA for the CDR3: TGTGCCAGCAGCCGGACAGCGGGAGAGAACACCGGGGAGCTGTTTTTT. Protein: CASSRTAGENTGELFF. The chain links TRBV9 to TRBJ2-2; TRBD2 matches 8 bases. The CDR3 runs 16 residues. Germline values: CDR1 SGDLS, CDR2 YYNGEE. V trimming: 4 bases; J trimming: 1 base; junction bases outside the gene matches: 6.